Following are 26 T cell receptor beta chains from one sample sequenced in a study of control samples from healthy donors and cancer patients. Profiled with immunoSEQ multiplex PCR; TCRdb holds only in-frame clones, not every one. The repertoire holds over 100,000 clones, with roughly 90% as singletons. The sequenced sample was blood. The receptors shown here come from a man aged 35 to 55 in good health.

V is TRBV27 and J is TRBJ1-1, with unresolved D. Germline V CDR1 and CDR2: MNHEY, SMNVEV (reference sequence). The CDR3 loop spans 13 amino acids. Trimming took off 5 bases at V and 1 base at J, with 8 bases between the two ends. CDR3 in amino acids: CASSPNGNTEAFF. In nucleotides, the CDR3 is TGTGCCAGCAGTCCCAATGGGAACACTGAAGCTTTCTTT.

The chain is built from TRBV28 and TRBJ2-7, with TRBD1 identical over 7 bases. This CDR3 has 15 amino acids. Germline loops: CDR1 MDHEN, CDR2 SYDVKM. J gave up 2 bases and V 3 bases, and 7 bases lay outside the gene matches. DNA of the CDR3: TGTGCCAGCAGTTTCTCGGGACAGCCCCCCTACGAGCAGTACTTC. Translation gives CASSFSGQPPYEQYF. Complete variable domain (other parts from reference TRBV28 and TRBJ2-7): DVKVTQSSRYLVKRTGEKVFLECVQDMDHENMFWYRQDPGLGLRLIYFSYDVKMKEKGDIPEGYSVSREKKERFSLILESASTNQTSMYLCASSFSGQPPYEQYFGPGTRLTVT.

The rearrangement uses TRBV18 and TRBJ1-3, with 8 bases that match TRBD1. With 4 bases clipped from V and 3 bases from J, the junction kept 2 bases outside the gene matches. Germline V CDR1 and CDR2: KGHSH, LQKENI. The CDR3 spans 14 residues. The CDR3 spells CASSRGQGGNTIYF. The CDR3 bases are TGTGCCAGCTCACGCGGACAGGGTGGAAACACCATATATTTT. Full variable domain (remainder filled in from reference TRBV18 and TRBJ1-3): NAGVMQNPRHLVRRRGQEARLRCSPMKGHSHVYWYRQLPEEGLKFMVYLQKENIIDESGMPKERFSAEFPKEGPSILRIQQVVRGDSAAYFCASSRGQGGNTIYFGEGSWLTVV.

V gene TRBV2 combines with J gene TRBJ1-2, with a possible D match to TRBD1 (5 bases). The CDR3 is 13 residues long. The germline gives CDR1 SNHLY, CDR2 FYNNEI. V was shortened by 6 bases and J by 3 bases, with 11 bases between the two germline ends. CDR3: CASSRQRDYGYTF. The CDR3 DNA sequence: TGTGCCAGCAGCAGACAGCGAGACTATGGCTACACCTTC. Using reference TRBV2 and TRBJ1-2 for the parts outside the CDR3, the full variable domain is EPEVTQTPSHQVTQMGQEVILRCVPISNHLYFYWYRQILGQKVEFLVSFYNNEISEKSEIFDDQFSVERPDGSNFTLKIRSTKLEDSAMYFCASSRQRDYGYTFGSGTRLTVV.

The V gene is TRBV12-5, the J gene TRBJ2-1; D might be TRBD2 (7 bases). V lost 7 bases and J 0 bases, leaving 13 bases between the germline ends. Germline V gene lookup returns CDR1 LGHNT and CDR2 FRNRAP. The length of the CDR3 is 15 residues. CDR3 region: CASAEGGSSYNEQFF. CDR3 coding DNA: TGTGCTAGTGCCGAGGGGGGGAGCTCCTACAATGAGCAGTTCTTC.

The chain employs TRBV24-1 and TRBJ2-5; possibly TRBD1 for D (6 bases). The germline CDR1 and CDR2 sequences are KGHDR and SFDVKD. V was clipped by 9 bases and J by 3 bases, with 13 bases between them. CDR3 length: 13 amino acids. The CDR3 spells CATGAAGEETQYF. DNA for the CDR3: TGTGCCACCGGAGCGGCAGGGGAAGAGACCCAGTACTTC.

The chain links TRBV19 to TRBJ2-6; D unclear. Trimming removed 8 bases from V and 0 bases from J, with 8 bases in between. The CDR3 sequence is 14 residues long. Looked up from germline, CDR1 is LNHDA and CDR2 is SQIVND (reference sequence). The CDR3 region is CASAGFSGANVLTF. CDR3 in DNA: TGTGCCAGTGCAGGATTCTCTGGGGCCAACGTCCTGACTTTC. The full variable domain, in which reference TRBV19 and TRBJ2-6 provide the parts outside the CDR3, is DGGITQSPKYLFRKEGQNVTLSCEQNLNHDAMYWYRQDPGQGLRLIYYSQIVNDFQKGDIAEGYSVSREKKESFPLTVTSAQKNPTAFYLCASAGFSGANVLTFGAGSRLTVL.

DNA for the CDR3: TGTGCCAGCAGCCCCCTAGGACAGGGCTCCTACGAGCAGTACTTC. Encoded protein: CASSPLGQGSYEQYF. The V gene is TRBV5-8, the J gene TRBJ2-7; TRBD1 aligns across 8 bases. Germline lookup yields CDR1 SGHTS and CDR2 YDEGEE. This CDR3 region has 15 residues. V lost 4 bases, J lost 0 bases, and 6 bases stayed unmatched.

This sequence joins TRBV9 and TRBJ1-1, with D tentatively TRBD1 (5 bases). Deletions cut 3 bases from V and 5 bases from J, with 17 bases between. The CDR3 is 15 residues long. Germline V lookup: CDR1 SGDLS, CDR2 YYNGEE. The CDR3 coding sequence is TGTGCCAGCAGCGCCGAGGGGCCGGGGCGGACTGAAGCTTTCTTT. It yields the protein CASSAEGPGRTEAFF.

This sequence joins TRBV5-1 and TRBJ1-2; tentatively, D is TRBD1 (5 bases). The germline V gene encodes CDR1 SGHRS and CDR2 YFSETQ. The CDR3 has 13 amino acids. V was clipped by 5 bases and J by 0 bases, with 8 bases between them. The CDR3 DNA follows: TGCGCCAGCAGGGGGGAAACTAACTATGGCTACACCTTC. It yields the protein CASRGETNYGYTF.

The chain uses TRBV19 and TRBJ2-3; no clear D gene. V shed 5 bases and J shed 3 bases, with 9 bases lying between them. This CDR3 spans 13 amino acids. Germline V gene sequence: CDR1 LNHDA, CDR2 SQIVND (reference sequence). The CDR3, as DNA: TGTGCCAGTAGTTCGGTAGTTACAGATACGCAGTATTTT. This gives the protein CASSSVVTDTQYF. Using reference TRBV19 and TRBJ2-3 for the parts outside the CDR3, the full variable domain is DGGITQSPKYLFRKEGQNVTLSCEQNLNHDAMYWYRQDPGQGLRLIYYSQIVNDFQKGDIAEGYSVSREKKESFPLTVTSAQKNPTAFYLCASSSVVTDTQYFGPGTRLTVL.

This chain's CDR3 is CASSRSGTYEQYF. In DNA form, the CDR3 reads TGTGCCAGCAGCCGTAGCGGTACCTACGAGCAGTACTTC. This chain links TRBV5-6 with TRBJ2-7, with D tentatively TRBD2 (6 bases). The CDR3 runs 13 residues. Germline loops: CDR1 SGHDT, CDR2 YYEEEE. Trimming pared 4 bases from V and 2 bases from J, leaving 10 bases between.

V and J are TRBV7-9 and TRBJ2-5, with TRBD2 matching over 14 bases. Germline-derived CDR1 and CDR2 are SEHNR and FQNEAQ (reference sequence). The V gene end was trimmed by 1 base and the J gene end by 0 bases; junction bases not matched to a gene: 7. CDR3 length: 19 residues. CDR3: CASSLGLAGGWSYQETQYF. The CDR3 nucleotides read TGTGCCAGCAGCTTAGGACTAGCGGGGGGGTGGTCGTACCAAGAGACCCAGTACTTC.

The sample holds a few counts of this clone. This rearrangement joins TRBV2 to TRBJ2-2; D remains ambiguous. V lost 7 bases and J lost 0, with 12 bases in between. The CDR3 has 15 residues. Looked up from germline, CDR1 is SNHLY and CDR2 is FYNNEI. The CDR3 loop is CASKFRASNTGELFF. DNA of the CDR3: TGTGCCAGCAAGTTTCGGGCATCGAACACCGGGGAGCTGTTTTTT.

The CDR3 nucleotides read TGCGCCAGGGGACAGGAAGGCAAAAACATTCAGTACTTC. Its protein is CARGQEGKNIQYF. This chain links TRBV4-1 with TRBJ2-4, with 8 bases lining up with TRBD1. The trim removed 9 bases at V and 3 bases at J, leaving 4 bases unmatched. This CDR3 contains 13 residues. Germline V CDR1 and CDR2: MGHRA, YSYEKL.

V usage is TRBV5-3 and J usage is TRBJ2-5; a weak D match, TRBD2 (7 bases). TRBV5-3 is placed among ORFs of uncertain function. The CDR3 extends over 17 amino acids. The V end lost 5 bases, the J end lost 7 bases, and 27 bases lay between the germline ends. CDR3 sequence: CARSPHRGGGPGRTQYF. The CDR3 DNA is TGTGCCAGAAGTCCCCATCGGGGCGGGGGCCCTGGGAGGACCCAGTACTTC.

The J gene is TRBJ2-2, the V gene TRBV30; D possibly corresponds to TRBD1 (6 bases). V was trimmed by 5 bases and J by 7 bases, leaving 17 bases between them. The germline V gene has CDR1 GTSNPN and CDR2 SVGIG (reference sequence). The CDR3 runs to 14 residues. The CDR3 nucleotides read TGTGCCTGGTTCACAGGGTCTTTGGGCGGGGAGCTGTTTTTT. Translating it yields CAWFTGSLGGELFF.

The chain employs TRBV7-3 and TRBJ2-6; D call uncertain. The V end lost 3 bases, the J end lost 2 bases, and 5 bases lay between the germline ends. Germline loops: CDR1 SGHTA, CDR2 FQGTGA. This CDR3 spans 14 amino acids. CDR3 protein: CASSFRPGANVLTF. In DNA, the CDR3 is TGTGCCAGCAGCTTTCGCCCTGGGGCCAACGTCCTGACTTTC. Looking up the rest from reference TRBV7-3 and TRBJ2-6 gives the full variable domain: GAGVSQTPSNKVTEKGKYVELRCDPISGHTALYWYRQSLGQGPEFLIYFQGTGAADDSGLPNDRFFAVRPEGSVSTLKIQRTERGDSAVYLCASSFRPGANVLTFGAGSRLTVL.

The chain combines TRBV6-4 with TRBJ1-5; possible D gene TRBD1, 6 bases. This CDR3 comprises 14 residues. Germline V lookup: CDR1 MRHNA, CDR2 SNTAGT. V was pared by 3 bases and J by 5 bases, with 11 bases between. The CDR3 sequence: CASSEQGSDQPQHF. The CDR3 DNA reads TGTGCCAGCAGTGAACAGGGATCTGATCAGCCCCAGCATTTT.

V gene TRBV11-2 combines with J gene TRBJ2-1, with TRBD2 matching 12 bases. The CDR3 covers 16 residues. V shed 4 bases and J 3 bases; nucleotides not matched to a gene: 4. Germline V gives CDR1 SGHAT, CDR2 FQNNGV. CDR3 coding DNA: TGTGCCAGCAGCTCTGGACTAGCGGGACTCTACAATGAGCAGTTCTTC. Its protein product is CASSSGLAGLYNEQFF.

This sequence joins TRBV7-8 and TRBJ2-3, with 8 bases aligning to TRBD1. Germline assignment: CDR1 SGHVS and CDR2 FQNEAQ. V was pared by 1 base and J by 4 bases, with 1 base of the junction left unmatched. The CDR3 extends over 14 amino acids. CDR3 nucleotide sequence: TGTGCCAGCAGCTTAGGGACAGGGCCAGATACGCAGTATTTT. Protein product: CASSLGTGPDTQYF.

The table lists this clone with a few counts. The chain employs TRBV5-6 and TRBJ1-6; D is undetermined. The V gene's germline CDR1 is SGHDT and CDR2 YYEEEE. Trimming removed 4 bases at V and 13 bases at J, with 9 bases between. This CDR3 spans 11 amino acids. The chain's CDR3 is CASSQLGPLHF. CDR3 sequence (DNA): TGTGCCAGCAGCCAGCTGGGCCCCCTCCACTTT.

This chain links TRBV27 with TRBJ2-2, with TRBD2 matching 12 bases. V trimming: 3 bases; J trimming: 5 bases; junction bases outside the gene matches: 10. The CDR3 runs to 18 residues. Germline CDR1 is MNHEY and CDR2 is SMNVEV (reference sequence). CDR3 DNA: TGTGCCAGCAGTTTTAATACACTAGCGGGGGGTGGGACCGGGGAGCTGTTTTTT. Protein sequence: CASSFNTLAGGGTGELFF.

V usage is TRBV10-3 and J usage is TRBJ2-5; 7 bases map to TRBD1. J was trimmed by 5 bases and V by 4 bases; bases with no gene match: 10. The CDR3 extends over 15 amino acids. Germline lookup yields CDR1 ENHRY and CDR2 SYGVKD. DNA for the CDR3: TGTGCCATCAGTGCCCAGACAGGGTTGGCGGAGACCCAGTACTTC. Translating gives CAISAQTGLAETQYF.

This chain uses TRBV27 with TRBJ1-2; 9 bases match TRBD1. Germline loops: CDR1 MNHEY, CDR2 SMNVEV (reference sequence). The CDR3 loop spans 16 amino acids. V gave up 5 bases and J gave up 4 bases; unmatched junction bases: 11. CDR3 nucleotides: TGTGCCAGCAGTGTAGAACGGACAGGGGCTTTCTATGGCTACACCTTC. The encoded protein is CASSVERTGAFYGYTF.

The chain couples TRBV18 to TRBJ2-1, with 7 bases identical to TRBD2. The V gene end was trimmed by 3 bases and the J gene end by 0 bases; junction bases not matched to a gene: 5. Per the germline V gene, CDR1 is KGHSH and CDR2 is LQKENI. CDR3 length: 16 residues. The CDR3 coding sequence is TGTGCCAGCTCACCGCCACGGGGGGACTCCTACAATGAGCAGTTCTTC. This sequence encodes CASSPPRGDSYNEQFF.